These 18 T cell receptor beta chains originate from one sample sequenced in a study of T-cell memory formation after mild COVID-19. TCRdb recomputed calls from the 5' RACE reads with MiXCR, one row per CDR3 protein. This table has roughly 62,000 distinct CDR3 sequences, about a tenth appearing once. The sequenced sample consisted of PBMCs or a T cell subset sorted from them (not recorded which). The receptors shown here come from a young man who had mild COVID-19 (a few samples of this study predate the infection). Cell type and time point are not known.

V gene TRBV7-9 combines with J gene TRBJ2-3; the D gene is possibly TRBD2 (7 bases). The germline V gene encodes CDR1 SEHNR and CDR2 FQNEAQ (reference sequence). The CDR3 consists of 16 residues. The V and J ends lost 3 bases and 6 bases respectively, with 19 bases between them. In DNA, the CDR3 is TGTGCCAGCAGCTTTGTATTAGGGGGGGGCGATGATACGCAGTATTTT. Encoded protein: CASSFVLGGGDDTQYF.

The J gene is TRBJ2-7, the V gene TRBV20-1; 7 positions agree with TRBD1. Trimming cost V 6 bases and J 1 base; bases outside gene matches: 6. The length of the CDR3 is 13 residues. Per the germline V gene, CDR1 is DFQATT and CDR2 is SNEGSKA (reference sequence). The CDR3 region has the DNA TGCAGTGCCCCGGACAGGACATCCTACGAGCAGTACGTC. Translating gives CSAPDRTSYEQYV.

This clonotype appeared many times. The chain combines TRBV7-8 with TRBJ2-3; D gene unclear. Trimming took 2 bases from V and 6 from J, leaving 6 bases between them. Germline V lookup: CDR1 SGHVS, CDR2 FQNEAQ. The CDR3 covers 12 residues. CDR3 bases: TGTGCCAGCAGCTTATCCGGCGATACGCAGTATTTT. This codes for CASSLSGDTQYF.

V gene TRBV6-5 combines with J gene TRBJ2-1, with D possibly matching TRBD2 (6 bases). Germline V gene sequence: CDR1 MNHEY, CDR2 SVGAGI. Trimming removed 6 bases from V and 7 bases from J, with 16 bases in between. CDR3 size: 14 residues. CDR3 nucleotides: TGTGCCAGCAGATCTAACGGGGGTTCGAATGAGCAGTTCTTC. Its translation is CASRSNGGSNEQFF.

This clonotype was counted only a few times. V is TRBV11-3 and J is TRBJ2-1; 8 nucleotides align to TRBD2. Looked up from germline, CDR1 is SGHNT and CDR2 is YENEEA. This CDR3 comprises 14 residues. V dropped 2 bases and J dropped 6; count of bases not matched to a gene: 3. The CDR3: CASSLPGGGNEQFF. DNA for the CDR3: TGTGCCAGCAGCTTACCGGGAGGGGGCAATGAGCAGTTCTTC.

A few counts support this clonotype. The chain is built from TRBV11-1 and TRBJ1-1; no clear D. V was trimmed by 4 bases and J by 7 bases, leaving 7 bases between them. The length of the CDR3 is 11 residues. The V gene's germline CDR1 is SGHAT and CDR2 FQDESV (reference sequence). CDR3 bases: TGTGCCAGCAGCTGGGCGAGTGAAGCTTTCTTT. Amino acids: CASSWASEAFF.

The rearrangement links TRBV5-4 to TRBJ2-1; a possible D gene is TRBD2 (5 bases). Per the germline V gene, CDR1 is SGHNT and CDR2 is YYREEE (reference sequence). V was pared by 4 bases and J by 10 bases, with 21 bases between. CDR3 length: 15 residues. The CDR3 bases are TGTGCCAGCAGCCCCGATCTCACTAGGTCTGGGGAGCAGTTCTTC. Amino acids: CASSPDLTRSGEQFF.

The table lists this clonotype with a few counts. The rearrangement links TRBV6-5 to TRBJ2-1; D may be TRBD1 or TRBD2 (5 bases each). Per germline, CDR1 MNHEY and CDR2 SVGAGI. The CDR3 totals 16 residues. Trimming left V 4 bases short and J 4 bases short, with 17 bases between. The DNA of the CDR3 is TGTGCCAGCAGTTCGGGGACCACCTCAGGGTACAATGAGCAGTTCTTC. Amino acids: CASSSGTTSGYNEQFF.

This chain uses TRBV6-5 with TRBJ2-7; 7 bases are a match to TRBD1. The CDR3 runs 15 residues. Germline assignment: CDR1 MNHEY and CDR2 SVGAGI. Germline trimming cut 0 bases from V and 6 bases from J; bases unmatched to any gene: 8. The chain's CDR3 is CASSYSYRGFAEQYF. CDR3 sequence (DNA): TGTGCCAGCAGTTACTCATACAGGGGTTTTGCCGAGCAGTACTTC.

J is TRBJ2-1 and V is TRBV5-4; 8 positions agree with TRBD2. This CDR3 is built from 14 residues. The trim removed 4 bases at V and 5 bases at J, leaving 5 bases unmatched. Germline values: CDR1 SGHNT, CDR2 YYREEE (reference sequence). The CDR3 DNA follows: TGTGCCAGCAGCCCCACTAGCGGCCACAATGAGCAGTTCTTC. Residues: CASSPTSGHNEQFF. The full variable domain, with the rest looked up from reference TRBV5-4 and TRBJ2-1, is ETGVTQSPTHLIKTRGQQVTLRCSSQSGHNTVSWYQQALGQGPQFIFQYYREEENGRGNFPPRFSGLQFPNYSSELNVNALELDDSALYLCASSPTSGHNEQFFGPGTRLTVL.

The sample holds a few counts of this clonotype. The CDR3 loop reads CSAREHGGSPLHF. CDR3 nucleotide sequence: TGCAGTGCTAGAGAGCACGGAGGTTCACCCCTCCACTTT. V is TRBV20-1 and J is TRBJ1-6, with no clear D. V lost 0 bases, J lost 9 bases, and 9 bases lay in between. This CDR3 region has 13 residues. Germline V lookup: CDR1 DFQATT, CDR2 SNEGSKA (reference sequence).

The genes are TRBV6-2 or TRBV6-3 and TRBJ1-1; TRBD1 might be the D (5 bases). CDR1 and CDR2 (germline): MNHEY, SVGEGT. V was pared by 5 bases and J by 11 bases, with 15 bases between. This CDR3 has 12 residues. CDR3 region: CASSGTGRLAFF. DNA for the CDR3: TGTGCCAGCAGTGGAACAGGCCGGTTGGCTTTCTTT.

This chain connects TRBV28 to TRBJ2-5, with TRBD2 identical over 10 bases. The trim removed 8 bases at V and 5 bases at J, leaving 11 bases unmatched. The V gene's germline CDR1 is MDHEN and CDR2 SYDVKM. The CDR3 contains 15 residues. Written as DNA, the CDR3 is TGTGCCAGCCTCTCAGCGGGGGGGCCGGAGGAGACCCAGTACTTC. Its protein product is CASLSAGGPEETQYF.

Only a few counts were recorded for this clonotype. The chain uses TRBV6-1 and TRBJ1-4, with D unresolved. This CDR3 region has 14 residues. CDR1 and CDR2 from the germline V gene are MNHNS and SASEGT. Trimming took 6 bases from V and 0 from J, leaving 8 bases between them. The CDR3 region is CASSKRATNEKLFF. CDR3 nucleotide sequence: TGTGCCAGCAGCAAGAGGGCAACTAATGAAAAACTGTTTTTT.

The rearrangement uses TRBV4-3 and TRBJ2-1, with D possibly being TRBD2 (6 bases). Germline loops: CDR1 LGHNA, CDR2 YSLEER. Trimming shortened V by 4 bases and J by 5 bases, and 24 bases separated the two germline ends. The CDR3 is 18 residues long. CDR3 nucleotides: TGCGCCAGCAGCCCGGCCGGTGGAGGAATCGGGGGAGACAATGAGCAGTTCTTC. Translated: CASSPAGGGIGGDNEQFF.

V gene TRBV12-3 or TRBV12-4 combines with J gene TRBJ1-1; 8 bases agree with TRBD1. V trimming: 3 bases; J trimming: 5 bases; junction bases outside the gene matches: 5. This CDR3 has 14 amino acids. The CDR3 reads CASSFRDRRTEAFF. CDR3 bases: TGTGCCAGCAGTTTTAGGGACAGGAGGACTGAAGCTTTCTTT.

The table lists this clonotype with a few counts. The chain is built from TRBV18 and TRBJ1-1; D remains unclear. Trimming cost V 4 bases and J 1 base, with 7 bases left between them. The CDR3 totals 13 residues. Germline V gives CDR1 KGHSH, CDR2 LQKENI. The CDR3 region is CASSQEQNTEAFF. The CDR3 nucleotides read TGTGCCAGCTCACAAGAGCAGAACACTGAAGCTTTCTTT.

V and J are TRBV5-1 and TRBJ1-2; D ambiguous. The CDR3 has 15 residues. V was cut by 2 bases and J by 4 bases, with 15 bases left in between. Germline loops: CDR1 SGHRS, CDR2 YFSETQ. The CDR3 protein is CASSLVERDPYGYTF. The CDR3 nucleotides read TGCGCCAGCAGCTTAGTAGAGAGAGACCCCTATGGCTACACCTTC.